What follows are 3 T cell receptor beta chains derived from one specimen sequenced in a study of CD8 T cells in Susac syndrome. With random hexamers, about 0.45 to 1 ug RNA was reverse transcribed. TCRdb itself ran the immunoSEQ multiplex PCR reads through MiXCR, one entry per CDR3 protein. The sample lists about 180,000 distinct CDR3 sequences, approximately 95% occurring once. Sequences were obtained from CD8+ T cells from PBMCs. The receptors stem from a human donor with multiple sclerosis.

This clonotype has only one observation. The chain carries TRBV29-1 and TRBJ2-5; TRBD2 might be the D (6 bases). The CDR3 consists of 17 residues. Germline V gene sequence: CDR1 SQVTM, CDR2 ANQGSEA. Trimming stripped 2 bases from V and 1 base from J, with 20 bases between. This CDR3 reads CSVEITGGSGGQETQYF. As DNA, the CDR3 is TGCAGCGTTGAAATTACTGGTGGTAGCGGAGGCCAAGAGACCCAGTACTTC.

This chain links TRBV27 with TRBJ2-7; 7 bases align to TRBD1. Per the germline V gene, CDR1 is MNHEY and CDR2 is SMNVEV (reference sequence). The junction had 9 bases not matched to a gene; V was cut back by 8 bases and J by 5 bases. This CDR3 is 13 amino acids long. The CDR3 bases are TGTGCCAGCTCTTCGACAGGGTACCACGAGCAGTACTTC. Translating gives CASSSTGYHEQYF.

The chain employs TRBV3-1 and TRBJ2-5; 9 nucleotides agree with TRBD2. This CDR3 region has 15 residues. Germline assignment: CDR1 LGHDT and CDR2 YNNKEL (reference sequence). V lost 5 bases and J lost 2; bases outside the gene matches: 6. CDR3 region: CASSYVAGGQETQYF. As DNA, the CDR3 is TGTGCCAGCAGCTACGTGGCGGGGGGGCAAGAGACCCAGTACTTC.